Listed below are T cell receptor beta chains from one sample, sequenced in a study of T-cell memory formation after mild COVID-19. Each CDR3 protein gets one entry after TCRdb re-called the 5' RACE reads with MiXCR. Counted here are about 540,000 distinct CDR3 sequences, about a fifth occurring once; the ten biggest clones make up around 13%. Input material: PBMCs or a T cell subset sorted from them (not recorded which). These receptors were taken from an adult woman who had mild COVID-19 (a few samples of this study predate the infection). Cell type and time point are not known. The CDR3 runs from the conserved cysteine through the conserved F or W. The D gene is left open where the match is weak. Expanded clones are given a class, and other clones once, few, many or no size at all.

j_call v_call clone_size d_call cdr3_nt cdr3_aa
TRBJ2-7 TRBV29-1 few TRBD1 TGCAGCGTCGGGGACAGGGTCTCCTACGAGCAGTACTTC CSVGDRVSYEQYF
TRBJ2-3 TRBV5-4 . TRBD2 TGTGCCAGCAGCTTCCGGATCCGACTAGCGGAGGGGTTCACAGATACGCAGTATTTT CASSFRIRLAEGFTDTQYF
TRBJ2-5 TRBV2 . TRBD2 TGTGCCAGCAGTGAGGGGAGAGCGGGAGCTCGAGAGACCCAGTACTTC CASSEGRAGARETQYF
TRBJ2-3 TRBV5-6 . . TGTGCCAGCAGCGGTCATGTAGAGATAGCGACAGATACGCAGTATTTT CASSGHVEIATDTQYF
TRBJ1-4 TRBV4-1 many TRBD1 TGCGCCAGCAGCCGTGACAGGGGGCCGACTAATGAAAAACTGTTTTTT CASSRDRGPTNEKLFF
TRBJ1-2 TRBV7-9 few . TGTGCCAGCAGCCCACACCCTAACTATGGCTACACCTTC CASSPHPNYGYTF
TRBJ1-4 TRBV30 . . TGTGCCTGGAATCGACAAGTATCGACTGAAAAACTGTTTTTT CAWNRQVSTEKLFF
TRBJ2-7 TRBV12-3/TRBV12-4 many TRBD2 TGTGCCAGCAGTTTAGTGGCTAGCGGGAGGTACGAGCAGTACTTC CASSLVASGRYEQYF
TRBJ2-3 TRBV7-3 few . TGTGCCAGCAGCCACCCGGGGGGCGCCGGACTAGATACGCAGTATTTT CASSHPGGAGLDTQYF
TRBJ2-7 TRBV5-1 few . TGCGCCAGCAGCTTGGACGGACTCTCCTACGAGCAGTACTTC CASSLDGLSYEQYF
TRBJ2-7 TRBV5-4 . TRBD2 TGTGCCAGCAGCTTTTTGGCGGGAGGGGGCTACGAGCAGTACTTC CASSFLAGGGYEQYF
TRBJ2-5 TRBV7-2 . TRBD1 TGTGCCAGCAGCTTCGACAGGGTAGGAGGAGAGACCCAGTACTTC CASSFDRVGGETQYF
TRBJ2-1 TRBV19 few . TGTGCCAGTAGTATCGGGGGCCTCGACTACAATGAGCAGTTCTTC CASSIGGLDYNEQFF
TRBJ2-7 TRBV6-5 . . TGTGCCAGCAGTTACTCGAGCCAGCGCTACGAGCAGTACTTC CASSYSSQRYEQYF
TRBJ2-1 TRBV20-1 once TRBD1 TGCAGCGCTGGACAGGACCGCTGGGAGGAGCAGTTCTTC CSAGQDRWEEQFF
TRBJ2-7 TRBV7-3 . . TGTGCCAGCAGCTTTATCGAGTACGAGCAGTACTTC CASSFIEYEQYF
TRBJ2-7 TRBV7-9 . TRBD2 TGTGCCAGCAGCTCTTGGACTAGCTTCGACGAGCAGTACTTC CASSSWTSFDEQYF
TRBJ1-2 TRBV7-9 . TRBD1 TGTGCCAGCGGGGGACAGGGGTCCGGCTACACCTTC CASGGQGSGYTF
TRBJ2-7 TRBV30 . TRBD1 TGTGCCTGGAGTACGGGACAGGGAGGCGAGCAGTACTTC CAWSTGQGGEQYF
TRBJ2-2 TRBV11-3 few TRBD2 TGTGCCAGCACGAGGGGACTAGCGGAACGGGGGGAGCTGTTTTTT CASTRGLAERGELFF
TRBJ2-2 TRBV6-5 few . TGTGCCAGCAGTTACGCCCCCCCGCGACCCGGGGAGCTGTTTTTT CASSYAPPRPGELFF
TRBJ2-1 TRBV27 . TRBD1 TGTGCCAGCAGTTTATATGCTAGGACAGGGGGGGCGCGTGAGCAGTTCTTC CASSLYARTGGAREQFF
TRBJ2-7 TRBV25-1 few TRBD1 TGTGCCAGCAGTGGAGTGGACAGGCGCTACGAGCAGTACTTC CASSGVDRRYEQYF
TRBJ1-2 TRBV27 . . TGTGCCAGCAGGTCCCTGCAGGGTCCCTATGGCTACACCTTC CASRSLQGPYGYTF
TRBJ2-3 TRBV6-5 few TRBD1 TGTGCCAGCAGCGACAGGGAGAAGCTACAGTACACAGATACGCAGTATTTT CASSDREKLQYTDTQYF
TRBJ2-2 TRBV12-3/TRBV12-4 . . TGTGCCAGCAGTTTAGGGGGGGCGTTAACGGGGGAGCTGTTTTTT CASSLGGALTGELFF
TRBJ1-2 TRBV12-3/TRBV12-4 few . TGTGCCAGCGGTACCGGGGCCTATGGCTACACCTTC CASGTGAYGYTF
TRBJ1-1 TRBV7-2 few . TGTGCCAGCAGCTTACGTGTGGTTGCGGGTGCCAGTGAAGCTTTCTTT CASSLRVVAGASEAFF
TRBJ2-5 TRBV6-1 many . TGTGCCAGCAGTGGGAGTCTGGCGGAGACCCAGTACTTC CASSGSLAETQYF
TRBJ2-7 TRBV19 . . TGTGCCAGTAGACCCCAGTCGGAGATCTCCTACGAGCAGTACTTC CASRPQSEISYEQYF
TRBJ2-5 TRBV7-9 . TRBD1 TGTGCCAGCAGCTTAGCGGGAAAGGACAGGCAAGAGACCCAGTACTTC CASSLAGKDRQETQYF
TRBJ2-7 TRBV13 few TRBD2 TGTGCCAGCAGCATGTTAGCGGGAGGATCCTACGAGCAGTACTTC CASSMLAGGSYEQYF
TRBJ2-1 TRBV12-3/TRBV12-4 few . TGTGCCAGCACCACCCGATGGGGGAATGAGCAGTTCTTC CASTTRWGNEQFF
TRBJ2-7 TRBV4-3 once . TGCGCCAGCAGCCAAGAGCCGGCCGGCCTAGGGTACGAGCAGTACTTC CASSQEPAGLGYEQYF
TRBJ1-2 TRBV30 . TRBD1 TGTGCCGGGACAGGGCCCTATGGCTACACCTTC CAGTGPYGYTF
TRBJ1-2 TRBV11-1 . . TGTGCCAGCAGCCACCGGGACCCCATGAAAGTGGATGGCTACACCTTC CASSHRDPMKVDGYTF
TRBJ2-1 TRBV27 . . TGTGCCAGCAGTTGGGACGGCCGAACCAATGAGCAGTTCTTC CASSWDGRTNEQFF
TRBJ1-4 TRBV11-1 . . TGTGCCAGCAGCTTGGGATCGACGGGTGGCGAAAAACTGTTTTTT CASSLGSTGGEKLFF
TRBJ1-2 TRBV19 . . TGTGCCAGTGACCGTCAGGGGAACTATGGCTACACCTTC CASDRQGNYGYTF
TRBJ2-7 TRBV6-2/TRBV6-3 few . TGTGCCAGCAGTTACTGGGGCGACGAGCAGTACTTC CASSYWGDEQYF
TRBJ1-5 TRBV27 few . TGTGCCAGCAGTTTAGGGTTGGGTCAGCCCCAGCATTTT CASSLGLGQPQHF
TRBJ2-1 TRBV7-9 few TRBD2 TGTGCCAGCAGCTTAGCGCGCAGCGGGAGGAGTAGCGACAATGAGCAGTTCTTC CASSLARSGRSSDNEQFF
TRBJ2-7 TRBV5-1 few . TGCGCCAGCAGTCCTGAGACGAGGGGCAAGCAGTACTTC CASSPETRGKQYF
TRBJ2-2 TRBV9 . . TGTGCCAGCAGCGAAAAGGGGGACGCGGGGACCGGGGAGCTGTTTTTT CASSEKGDAGTGELFF
TRBJ2-1 TRBV7-3 . TRBD1 TGTGCCAGCAGCTTAGTCGGGACAGGGGGCGGTGGCAATGAGCAGTTCTTC CASSLVGTGGGGNEQFF
TRBJ1-3 TRBV4-1 . TRBD1 TGCGCCAGCAGCCCTCTCAACAGGGGGAGTTTGGACACCATATATTTT CASSPLNRGSLDTIYF
TRBJ2-1 TRBV5-1 few . TGCGCCAGCAGCTTGACAGGATATACTTCCTACAATGAGCAGTTCTTC CASSLTGYTSYNEQFF
TRBJ2-5 TRBV10-3 . . TGTGCCATCAGTGCCCCGGGAGCTGAGACCCAGTACTTC CAISAPGAETQYF
TRBJ1-1 TRBV7-8 . . TGTGCCAGCAGCTTAGTCCGGGACACCCTAAACACTGAAGCTTTCTTT CASSLVRDTLNTEAFF
TRBJ1-4 TRBV6-2/TRBV6-3 few . TGTGCCAGCAGTACCCCCCCCAGGGGACAAGGTCGGATTAATGAAAAACTGTTTTTT CASSTPPRGQGRINEKLFF
TRBJ1-1 TRBV9 . . TGTGCCAGCAGCGGCTTCGGCACTGAAGCTTTCTTT CASSGFGTEAFF
TRBJ2-5 TRBV12-3/TRBV12-4 many . TGTGCCAGTCTTCAGGGTTATGGGGTGGAGACCCAGTACTTC CASLQGYGVETQYF